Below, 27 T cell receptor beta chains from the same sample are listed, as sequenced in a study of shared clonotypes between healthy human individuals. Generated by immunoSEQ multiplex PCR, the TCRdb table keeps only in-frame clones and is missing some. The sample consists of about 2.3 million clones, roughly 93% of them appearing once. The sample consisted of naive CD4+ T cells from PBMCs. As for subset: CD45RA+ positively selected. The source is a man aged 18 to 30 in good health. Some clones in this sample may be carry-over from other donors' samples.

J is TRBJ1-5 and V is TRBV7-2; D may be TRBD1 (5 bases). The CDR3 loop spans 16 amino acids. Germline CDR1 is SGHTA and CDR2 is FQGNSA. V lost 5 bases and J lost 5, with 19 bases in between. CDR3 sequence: CASSKYGTTGDQPQHF. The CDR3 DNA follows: TGTGCCAGCAGCAAATACGGGACCACGGGGGATCAGCCCCAGCATTTT.

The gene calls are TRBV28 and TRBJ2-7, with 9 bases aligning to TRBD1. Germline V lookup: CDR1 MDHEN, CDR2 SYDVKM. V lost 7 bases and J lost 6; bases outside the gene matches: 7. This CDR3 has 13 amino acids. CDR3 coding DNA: TGTGCCAGCACTTGGACAGGGGAGGCCGAGCAGTACTTC. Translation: CASTWTGEAEQYF.

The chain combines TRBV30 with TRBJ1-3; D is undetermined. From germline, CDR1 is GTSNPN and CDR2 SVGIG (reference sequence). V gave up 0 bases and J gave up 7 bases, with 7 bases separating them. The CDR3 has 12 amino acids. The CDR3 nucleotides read TGTGCCTGGAGTGTAGGATGGAACACCATATATTTT. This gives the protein CAWSVGWNTIYF.

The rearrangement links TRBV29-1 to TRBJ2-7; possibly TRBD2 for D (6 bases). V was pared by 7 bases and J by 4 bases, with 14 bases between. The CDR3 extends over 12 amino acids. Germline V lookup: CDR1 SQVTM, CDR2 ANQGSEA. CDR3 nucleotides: TGCAGCGGGAGACTAGAGGGTTACGAGCAGTACTTC. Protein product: CSGRLEGYEQYF.

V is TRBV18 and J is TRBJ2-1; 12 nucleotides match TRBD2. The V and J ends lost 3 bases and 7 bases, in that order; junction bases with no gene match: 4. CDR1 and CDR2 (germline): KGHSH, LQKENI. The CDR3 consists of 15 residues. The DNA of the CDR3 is TGTGCCAGCTCACCTGCTAGCGGGAGGGTTAATGAGCAGTTCTTC. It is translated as CASSPASGRVNEQFF.

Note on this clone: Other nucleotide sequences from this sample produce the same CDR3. CDR3 in DNA: TGTGCCAGTAGTATATCGCTAGCGGGAGCCTACGAGCAGTACTTC. Its protein product is CASSISLAGAYEQYF. V gene TRBV19 combines with J gene TRBJ2-7; 10 bases line up with TRBD2. The V gene end was trimmed by 2 bases and the J gene end by 2 bases; junction bases not matched to a gene: 3. The CDR3 consists of 15 residues. Germline CDR1 reads LNHDA; CDR2 reads SQIVND (reference sequence).

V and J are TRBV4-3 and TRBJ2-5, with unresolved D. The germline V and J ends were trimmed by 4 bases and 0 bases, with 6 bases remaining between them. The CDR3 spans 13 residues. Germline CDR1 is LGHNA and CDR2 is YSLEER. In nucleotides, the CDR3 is TGCGCCAGCAGCCTTCGAGACCAAGAGACCCAGTACTTC. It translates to CASSLRDQETQYF.

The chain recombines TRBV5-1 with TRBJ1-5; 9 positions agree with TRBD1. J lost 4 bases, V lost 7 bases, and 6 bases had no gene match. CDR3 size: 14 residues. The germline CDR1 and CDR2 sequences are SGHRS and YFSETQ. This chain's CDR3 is CASSNGQGNQPQHF. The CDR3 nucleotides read TGCGCCAGCTCCAACGGACAGGGGAATCAGCCCCAGCATTTT.

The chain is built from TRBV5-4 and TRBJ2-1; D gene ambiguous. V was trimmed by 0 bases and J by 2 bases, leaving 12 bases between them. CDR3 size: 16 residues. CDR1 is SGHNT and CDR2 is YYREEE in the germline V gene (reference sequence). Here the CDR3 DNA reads TGTGCCAGCAGCTTGGGGACGCCAGGAACCTACAATGAGCAGTTCTTC. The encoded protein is CASSLGTPGTYNEQFF.

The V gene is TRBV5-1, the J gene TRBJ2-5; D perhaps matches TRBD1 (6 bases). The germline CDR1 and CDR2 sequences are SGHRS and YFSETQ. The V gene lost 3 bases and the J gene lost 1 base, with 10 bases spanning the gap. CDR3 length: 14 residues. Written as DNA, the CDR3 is TGCGCCAGCAGCTCGGGACATCTCCAAGAGACCCAGTACTTC. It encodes CASSSGHLQETQYF.

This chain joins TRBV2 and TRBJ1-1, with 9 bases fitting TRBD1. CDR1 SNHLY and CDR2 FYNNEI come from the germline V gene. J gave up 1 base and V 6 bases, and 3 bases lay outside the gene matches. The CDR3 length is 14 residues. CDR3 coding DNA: TGTGCCAGCAGGGGGACAGGGACGAACACTGAAGCTTTCTTT. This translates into CASRGTGTNTEAFF.

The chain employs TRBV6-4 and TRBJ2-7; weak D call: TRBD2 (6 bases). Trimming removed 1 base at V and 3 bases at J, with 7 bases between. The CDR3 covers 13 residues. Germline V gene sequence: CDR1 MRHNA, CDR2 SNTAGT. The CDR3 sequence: CASSDLGGYEQYF. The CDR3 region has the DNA TGTGCCAGCAGTGACTTGGGAGGCTACGAGCAGTACTTC.

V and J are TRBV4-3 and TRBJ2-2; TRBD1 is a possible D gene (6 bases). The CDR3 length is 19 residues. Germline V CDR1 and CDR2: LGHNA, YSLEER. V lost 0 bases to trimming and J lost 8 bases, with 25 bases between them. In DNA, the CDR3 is TGCGCCAGCAGCCAAGAGGAGGTGATTGGACAGCGACGCCCTGGGGAGCTGTTTTTT. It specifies CASSQEEVIGQRRPGELFF.

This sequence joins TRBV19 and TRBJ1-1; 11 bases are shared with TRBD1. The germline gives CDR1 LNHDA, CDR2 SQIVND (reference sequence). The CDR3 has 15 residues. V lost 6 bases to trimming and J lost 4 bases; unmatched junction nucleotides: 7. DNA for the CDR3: TGTGCCAGTAGCCTCCCCGGGACAGGGGGCACTGAAGCTTTCTTT. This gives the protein CASSLPGTGGTEAFF.

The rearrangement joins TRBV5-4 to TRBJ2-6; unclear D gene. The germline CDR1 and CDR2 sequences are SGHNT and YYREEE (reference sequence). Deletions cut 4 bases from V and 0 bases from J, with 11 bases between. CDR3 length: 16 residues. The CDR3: CASSTGPSSGANVLTF. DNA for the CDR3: TGTGCCAGCAGCACCGGACCGAGCTCTGGGGCCAACGTCCTGACTTTC.

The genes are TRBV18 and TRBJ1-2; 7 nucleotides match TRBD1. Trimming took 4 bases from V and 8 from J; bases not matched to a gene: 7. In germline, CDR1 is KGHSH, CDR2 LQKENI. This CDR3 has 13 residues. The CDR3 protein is CASSQGAVNGYTF. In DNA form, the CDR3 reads TGTGCCAGCTCACAGGGGGCAGTGAACGGCTACACCTTC.

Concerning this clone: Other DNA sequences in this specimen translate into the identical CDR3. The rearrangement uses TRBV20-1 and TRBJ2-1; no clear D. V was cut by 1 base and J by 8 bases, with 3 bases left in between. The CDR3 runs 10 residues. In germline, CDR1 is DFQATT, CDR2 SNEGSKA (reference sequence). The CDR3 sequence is CSARGDEQFF. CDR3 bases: TGCAGTGCTAGAGGCGATGAGCAGTTCTTC.

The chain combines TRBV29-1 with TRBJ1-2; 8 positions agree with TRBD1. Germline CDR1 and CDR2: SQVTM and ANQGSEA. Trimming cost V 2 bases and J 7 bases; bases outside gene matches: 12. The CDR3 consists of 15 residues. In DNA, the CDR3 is TGCAGCGTTGAAATACAACAGGGGGTGGTGGGTGGCTACACCTTC. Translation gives CSVEIQQGVVGGYTF.

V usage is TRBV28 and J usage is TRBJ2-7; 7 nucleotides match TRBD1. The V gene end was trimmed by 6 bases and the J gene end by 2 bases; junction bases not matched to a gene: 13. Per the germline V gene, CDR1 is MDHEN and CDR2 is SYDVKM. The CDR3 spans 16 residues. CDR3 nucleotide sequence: TGTGCCAGCAGCCCCCCTGACAGGGCCCAGCCCTACGAGCAGTACTTC. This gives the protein CASSPPDRAQPYEQYF.

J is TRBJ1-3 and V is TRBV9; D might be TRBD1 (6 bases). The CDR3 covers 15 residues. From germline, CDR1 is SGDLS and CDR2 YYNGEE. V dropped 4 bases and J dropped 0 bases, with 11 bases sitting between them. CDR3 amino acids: CASSSRTASGNTIYF. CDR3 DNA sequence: TGTGCCAGCAGCTCCCGGACAGCCTCTGGAAACACCATATATTTT.

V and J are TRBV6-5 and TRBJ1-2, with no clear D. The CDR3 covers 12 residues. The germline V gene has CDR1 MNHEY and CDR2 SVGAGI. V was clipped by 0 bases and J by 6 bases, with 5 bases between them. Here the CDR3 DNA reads TGTGCCAGCAGTTACTCGAATAATGGCTACACCTTC. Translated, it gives CASSYSNNGYTF.

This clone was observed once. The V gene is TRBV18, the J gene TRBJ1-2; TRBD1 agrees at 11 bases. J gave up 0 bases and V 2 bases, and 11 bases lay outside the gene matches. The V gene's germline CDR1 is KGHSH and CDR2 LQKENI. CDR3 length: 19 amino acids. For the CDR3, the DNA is TGTGCCAGCTCACCAGGACAGGGGGCATACCCCGACACTAACTATGGCTACACCTTC. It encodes CASSPGQGAYPDTNYGYTF.

The CDR3 DNA is TGTGCCACCAGCAGGACAGGGCTATCACCCCTCCACTTT. Protein sequence: CATSRTGLSPLHF. This chain uses TRBV15 with TRBJ1-6, with 7 bases fitting TRBD1. Per the germline V gene, CDR1 is LNHNV and CDR2 is YYDKDF (reference sequence). This CDR3 spans 13 amino acids. V lost 3 bases, J lost 10 bases, and 3 bases stayed unmatched. Filled out from reference TRBV15 and TRBJ1-6, the complete variable domain reads DAMVIQNPRYQVTQFGKPVTLSCSQTLNHNVMYWYQQKSSQAPKLLFHYYDKDFNNEADTPDNFQSRRPNTSFCFLDIRSPGLGDTAMYLCATSRTGLSPLHFGNGTRLTVT.

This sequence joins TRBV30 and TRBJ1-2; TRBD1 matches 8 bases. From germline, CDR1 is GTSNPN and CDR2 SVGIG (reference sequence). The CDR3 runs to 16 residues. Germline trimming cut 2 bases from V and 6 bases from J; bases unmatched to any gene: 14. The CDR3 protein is CAWSPGTGGRIHGYTF. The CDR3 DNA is TGTGCCTGGAGTCCCGGGACAGGAGGTAGAATACATGGCTACACCTTC.

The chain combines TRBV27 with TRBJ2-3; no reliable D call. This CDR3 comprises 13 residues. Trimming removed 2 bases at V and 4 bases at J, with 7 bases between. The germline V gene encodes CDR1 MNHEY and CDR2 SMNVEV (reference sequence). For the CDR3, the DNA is TGTGCCAGCAGTTTAGTCTTTGCAGATACGCAGTATTTT. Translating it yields CASSLVFADTQYF.

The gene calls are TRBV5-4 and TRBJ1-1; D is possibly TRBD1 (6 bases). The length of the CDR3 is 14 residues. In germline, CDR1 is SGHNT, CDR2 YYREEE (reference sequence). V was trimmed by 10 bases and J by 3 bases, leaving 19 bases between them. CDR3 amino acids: CALKTGSVDTEAFF. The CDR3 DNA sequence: TGTGCCCTCAAAACAGGGAGTGTGGACACTGAAGCTTTCTTT. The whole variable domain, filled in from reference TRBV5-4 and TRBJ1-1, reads ETGVTQSPTHLIKTRGQQVTLRCSSQSGHNTVSWYQQALGQGPQFIFQYYREEENGRGNFPPRFSGLQFPNYSSELNVNALELDDSALYLCALKTGSVDTEAFFGQGTRLTVV.

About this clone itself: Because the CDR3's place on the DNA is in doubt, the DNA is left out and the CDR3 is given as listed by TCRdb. CDR3 in amino acids: CASSVALGTSGGLSV. V and J are TRBV9 and TRBJ2-7; the listed D gene, TRBD2, was not tested against the DNA. A total of 15 residues make up the CDR3, ends included. Germline-derived CDR1 and CDR2 are SGDLS and YYNGEE.